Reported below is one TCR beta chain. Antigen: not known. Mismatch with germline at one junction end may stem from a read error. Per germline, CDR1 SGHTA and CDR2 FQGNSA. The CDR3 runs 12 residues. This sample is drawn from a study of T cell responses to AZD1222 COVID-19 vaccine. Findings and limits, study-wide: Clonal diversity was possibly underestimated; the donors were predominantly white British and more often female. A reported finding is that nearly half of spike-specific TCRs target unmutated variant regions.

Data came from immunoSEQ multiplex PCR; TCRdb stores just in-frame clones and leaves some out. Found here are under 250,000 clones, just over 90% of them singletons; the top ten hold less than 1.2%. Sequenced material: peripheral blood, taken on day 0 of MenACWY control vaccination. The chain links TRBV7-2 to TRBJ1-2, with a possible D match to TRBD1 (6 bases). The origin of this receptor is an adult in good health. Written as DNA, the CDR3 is TGTGCCAGCAGCCCCTCCCGCGGGGGCCTCCACTTC. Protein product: CASSPSRGGLHF.